Listed here is a single TCR beta chain. Its matching antigen is unknown. This sample was taken from a study of cytomegalovirus exposure and HLA in healthy donors. The wider study: The approximately 120 validation repertoires used the same platform as the 666 first-cohort repertoires, a later analysis reported.

The CDR3 length is 14 residues. The V gene's germline CDR1 is SGHVT and CDR2 SQSDAQ. Study-wide points: The authors enumerated around 150 TCR beta chains as linked to cytomegalovirus. Researchers reported that a few CMV-associated chains were confirmed in vitro as CMV antigen-specific. Later, an analysis found that TCR clusters from the first cohort tended to co-occur in the roughly 110 validation repertoires.

The data were produced by immunoSEQ multiplex PCR, yet TCRdb's version contains in-frame clones alone and is incomplete. The sample includes about 160,000 clones, 85% of them seen just once. The source of this sequence is a man younger than 40 in good health and CMV-seropositive. Input material: PBMCs. The rearrangement links TRBV7-4 to TRBJ2-1; D perhaps matches TRBD2 (5 bases). CDR3 nucleotides: TGTGTCTTCTTGGGGTGGACTCCACCCGATGAGCAGTTCTTC. Translation gives CVFLGWTPPDEQFF. Combining the CDR3 with reference TRBV7-4 and TRBJ2-1 gives the whole variable domain GAGVSQSPRYKVAKRGRDVALRCDSISGHVTLYWYRQTLGQGSEVLTYSQSDAQRDKSGRPSGRFSAERPERSVSTLKIQRTEQGDSAVYLCVFLGWTPPDEQFFGPGTRLTVL.